The present T cell receptor (beta chain) was sequenced within a study of T cells in Graves' hyperthyroidism and ophthalmopathy. Study-wide context: Sampling of peripheral blood happened at initial diagnosis, prior to any treatment.

Source material for PBMCs was over 7.5 ml fresh peripheral blood. There were TCR beta CDR3 regions amplified from RNA transcripts. Primed by the HTBI set, a first-round RT-PCR was run on the TCR CDR3. TCRdb independently ran MiXCR on the multiplex PCR reads; one entry per CDR3 protein. The sample shows under 300,000 distinct CDR3 sequences, roughly 15% of them seen only once. This clonotype was picked up many times. This sequence originates from a woman in her twenties or thirties with Graves' hyperthyroidism that later progressed to Graves' ophthalmopathy. Sequenced: blood.

CDR3 nucleotide sequence: TGTGCCAGCAGCTGGGGGGGGCCATACAATGAGCAGTTCTTC. Its protein is CASSWGGPYNEQFF. The gene calls are TRBV27 and TRBJ2-1; tentative D call: TRBD2 (7 bases). CDR1 and CDR2 (germline): MNHEY, SMNVEV (reference sequence). Trimming shortened V by 6 bases and J by 4 bases, and 13 bases separated the two germline ends. The CDR3 totals 14 residues.